This is a list of T cell receptor beta chains from one sample in a study of human T cells and chemical hapten exposure. TCRdb reprocessed the RACE reads with MiXCR, giving one entry per CDR3 protein. The data show about 180,000 distinct CDR3 sequences, 30% seen once. The sequencing here drew on whole blood, taken in connection with sensitization to the hapten diphenylcyclopropenone (DPC). The receptors were gathered from a woman in her 30s with alopecia areata. Some clones in this sample may be carry-over from other donors' samples. CDR3s include the opening cysteine and the closing phenylalanine or tryptophan. A D gene is named only where the DNA matches it firmly. Clone size is not always given. Where it is, it says once, few, many or a class for expanded clones.

abundance: few
v_gene: TRBV20-1
d_gene: .
j_gene: TRBJ1-2
CDR3aa: CSAPDRRNYGYTF
CDR3nt: TGCAGTGCTCCGGACAGACGAAACTATGGCTACACCTTC

abundance: .
v_gene: TRBV29-1
d_gene: .
j_gene: TRBJ1-1
CDR3aa: CSVLVQRGWMNTEAFF
CDR3nt: TGCAGCGTTTTAGTACAGAGAGGGTGGATGAACACTGAAGCTTTCTTT

abundance: .
v_gene: TRBV10-3
d_gene: .
j_gene: TRBJ2-7
CDR3aa: CAISGTGSSYEQYF
CDR3nt: TGTGCCATCAGTGGGACGGGGAGCTCCTACGAGCAGTACTTC

abundance: few
v_gene: TRBV5-1
d_gene: TRBD1
j_gene: TRBJ1-2
CDR3aa: CASSPGQARYGYTF
CDR3nt: TGCGCCAGCAGCCCCGGACAGGCTCGCTATGGCTACACCTTC

abundance: .
v_gene: TRBV9
d_gene: TRBD1
j_gene: TRBJ2-2
CDR3aa: CASSSQQGAVTGELFF
CDR3nt: TGTGCCAGCAGCTCCCAACAGGGGGCAGTGACCGGGGAGCTGTTTTTT

abundance: .
v_gene: TRBV28
d_gene: TRBD2
j_gene: TRBJ2-1
CDR3aa: CASTTPGLAGGNEQFF
CDR3nt: TGTGCCAGCACCACCCCCGGACTAGCGGGAGGCAATGAGCAGTTCTTC

abundance: few
v_gene: TRBV28
d_gene: .
j_gene: TRBJ2-7
CDR3aa: CASSSPGGTGYEQYF
CDR3nt: TGTGCCAGCAGTTCGCCGGGCGGGACTGGCTACGAGCAGTACTTC

abundance: few
v_gene: TRBV9
d_gene: .
j_gene: TRBJ1-4
CDR3aa: CASSVFGVQSEKLFF
CDR3nt: TGTGCCAGCAGCGTATTCGGGGTACAGAGTGAAAAACTGTTTTTT

abundance: few
v_gene: TRBV7-9
d_gene: .
j_gene: TRBJ1-2
CDR3aa: CASSLDWGFSYGYTF
CDR3nt: TGTGCCAGCAGCTTAGACTGGGGGTTCAGCTATGGCTACACCTTC

abundance: .
v_gene: TRBV20-1
d_gene: TRBD2
j_gene: TRBJ2-2
CDR3aa: CSASAGGVGELFF
CDR3nt: TGCAGTGCTAGCGCGGGGGGGGTCGGGGAGCTGTTTTTT

abundance: .
v_gene: TRBV18
d_gene: TRBD1
j_gene: TRBJ2-1
CDR3aa: CASSPPGQSSYNEQFF
CDR3nt: TGTGCCAGCTCACCACCGGGACAGAGCTCCTACAATGAGCAGTTCTTC

abundance: .
v_gene: TRBV4-3
d_gene: TRBD1
j_gene: TRBJ1-1
CDR3aa: CASSQERGRNTEAFF
CDR3nt: TGCGCCAGCAGCCAAGAAAGGGGGCGGAACACTGAAGCTTTCTTT

abundance: .
v_gene: TRBV4-2
d_gene: TRBD1
j_gene: TRBJ1-2
CDR3aa: CASSHGTGGNYGYTF
CDR3nt: TGTGCCAGCAGCCACGGGACAGGGGGTAACTATGGCTACACCTTC

abundance: .
v_gene: TRBV2
d_gene: TRBD2
j_gene: TRBJ2-5
CDR3aa: CASSSLAGLKTQYF
CDR3nt: TGTGCCAGCAGTAGTCTAGCGGGGTTGAAGACCCAGTACTTC

abundance: .
v_gene: TRBV29-1
d_gene: .
j_gene: TRBJ1-2
CDR3aa: CSGGTSGWGYGYTF
CDR3nt: TGCAGCGGGGGGACATCTGGTTGGGGCTATGGCTACACCTTC

abundance: few
v_gene: TRBV20-1
d_gene: .
j_gene: TRBJ2-1
CDR3aa: CSALGQLPSYNEQFF
CDR3nt: TGCAGTGCTTTAGGACAGCTCCCCTCCTACAATGAGCAGTTCTTC

abundance: .
v_gene: TRBV29-1
d_gene: TRBD1
j_gene: TRBJ1-1
CDR3aa: CSVHRDRGNTEAFF
CDR3nt: TGCAGCGTCCACCGGGACAGGGGAAACACTGAAGCTTTCTTT

abundance: few
v_gene: TRBV5-1
d_gene: TRBD1
j_gene: TRBJ1-2
CDR3aa: CASSQTGEGGYTF
CDR3nt: TGCGCCAGCAGCCAGACAGGGGAAGGTGGCTACACCTTC

abundance: few
v_gene: TRBV12-3/TRBV12-4
d_gene: TRBD2
j_gene: TRBJ2-1
CDR3aa: CASSMLAGGGNEQFF
CDR3nt: TGTGCCAGCAGCATGCTAGCGGGAGGGGGGAATGAGCAGTTCTTC

abundance: few
v_gene: TRBV29-1
d_gene: .
j_gene: TRBJ2-1
CDR3aa: CGGVLVRNEQFF
CDR3nt: TGCGGAGGGGTTCTAGTAAGGAATGAGCAGTTCTTC

abundance: .
v_gene: TRBV7-2
d_gene: .
j_gene: TRBJ2-7
CDR3aa: CASSLGGQAPYEQYF
CDR3nt: TGTGCCAGCAGCTTAGGGGGCCAGGCCCCCTACGAGCAGTACTTC

abundance: .
v_gene: TRBV29-1
d_gene: .
j_gene: TRBJ2-3
CDR3aa: CSVDRRLVTDTQYF
CDR3nt: TGCAGCGTTGACCGTCGACTAGTCACAGATACGCAGTATTTT

abundance: .
v_gene: TRBV4-1
d_gene: .
j_gene: TRBJ2-5
CDR3aa: CASSQDPAQETQYF
CDR3nt: TGCGCCAGCAGCCAAGATCCAGCCCAAGAGACCCAGTACTTC

abundance: few
v_gene: TRBV5-5
d_gene: .
j_gene: TRBJ2-5
CDR3aa: CASSLQVTQETQYF
CDR3nt: TGTGCCAGCAGCTTGCAGGTAACCCAAGAGACCCAGTACTTC

abundance: .
v_gene: TRBV20-1
d_gene: .
j_gene: TRBJ1-1
CDR3aa: CSARDLRGKRNTEAFF
CDR3nt: TGCAGTGCTAGAGATCTACGCGGAAAAAGGAACACTGAAGCTTTCTTT

abundance: .
v_gene: TRBV29-1
d_gene: TRBD2
j_gene: TRBJ2-1
CDR3aa: CSVRTSGKHYNEQFF
CDR3nt: TGCAGCGTCCGGACTAGCGGGAAGCACTACAATGAGCAGTTCTTC

abundance: .
v_gene: TRBV28
d_gene: .
j_gene: TRBJ1-2
CDR3aa: CASSLPLRTGNSGYTF
CDR3nt: TGTGCCAGCAGTTTACCCCTCCGGACGGGTAACAGCGGCTACACCTTC

abundance: .
v_gene: TRBV5-5
d_gene: .
j_gene: TRBJ1-1
CDR3aa: CASSLVQLTEAFF
CDR3nt: TGTGCCAGCAGCCTGGTACAGCTAACTGAAGCTTTCTTT

abundance: .
v_gene: TRBV19
d_gene: .
j_gene: TRBJ1-5
CDR3aa: CATRDKRQPQHF
CDR3nt: TGTGCCACCCGGGACAAAAGGCAGCCCCAGCATTTT

abundance: few
v_gene: TRBV6-5
d_gene: .
j_gene: TRBJ1-1
CDR3aa: CASSYPGANEAFF
CDR3nt: TGTGCCAGCAGTTACCCAGGGGCCAATGAAGCTTTCTTT

abundance: few
v_gene: TRBV29-1
d_gene: TRBD2
j_gene: TRBJ2-1
CDR3aa: CSVLGLAGYNEQFF
CDR3nt: TGCAGCGTCCTTGGACTAGCGGGGTACAATGAGCAGTTCTTC

abundance: few
v_gene: TRBV11-3
d_gene: .
j_gene: TRBJ2-1
CDR3aa: CASSLHDNEQFF
CDR3nt: TGTGCCAGCAGCTTACACGACAATGAGCAGTTCTTC

abundance: .
v_gene: TRBV6-5
d_gene: TRBD1
j_gene: TRBJ2-7
CDR3aa: CASSSYRGEQYF
CDR3nt: TGTGCCAGCAGCTCGTACAGGGGCGAGCAGTACTTC

abundance: .
v_gene: TRBV20-1
d_gene: TRBD1
j_gene: TRBJ1-1
CDR3aa: CSARTGQVNTEAFF
CDR3nt: TGCAGTGCTAGAACGGGACAGGTAAACACTGAAGCTTTCTTT

abundance: .
v_gene: TRBV20-1
d_gene: TRBD1
j_gene: TRBJ1-1
CDR3aa: CSARDRADRGRVDTEAFF
CDR3nt: TGCAGTGCTAGAGATCGAGCGGACAGGGGGCGCGTGGACACTGAAGCTTTCTTT

abundance: few
v_gene: TRBV20-1
d_gene: TRBD2
j_gene: TRBJ2-1
CDR3aa: CSAPSGSPYNEQFF
CDR3nt: TGCAGTGCCCCTAGCGGGAGCCCCTACAATGAGCAGTTCTTC

abundance: .
v_gene: TRBV12-3/TRBV12-4
d_gene: TRBD1
j_gene: TRBJ2-2
CDR3aa: CASRVGTGNTGELFF
CDR3nt: TGTGCCAGCAGGGTCGGGACAGGAAACACCGGGGAGCTGTTTTTT

abundance: .
v_gene: TRBV2
d_gene: TRBD1
j_gene: TRBJ2-5
CDR3aa: CVSSEDRAQETQYF
CDR3nt: TGTGTCAGCAGTGAAGACAGGGCTCAAGAGACCCAGTACTTC

abundance: .
v_gene: TRBV28
d_gene: .
j_gene: TRBJ1-2
CDR3aa: CATVLPGENYGYTF
CDR3nt: TGTGCCACAGTACTCCCGGGAGAAAACTATGGCTACACCTTC

abundance: many
v_gene: TRBV28
d_gene: .
j_gene: TRBJ2-4
CDR3aa: CASSLFGRGNSQYF
CDR3nt: TGTGCCAGCAGTTTATTTGGTCGTGGAAATTCGCAGTACTTC

abundance: .
v_gene: TRBV7-8
d_gene: .
j_gene: TRBJ1-1
CDR3aa: CASSPERTANTEAFF
CDR3nt: TGTGCCAGCAGCCCCGAGAGGACAGCGAACACTGAAGCTTTCTTT

abundance: .
v_gene: TRBV5-1
d_gene: .
j_gene: TRBJ1-4
CDR3aa: CASSLGDGNEKLFF
CDR3nt: TGCGCCAGCAGCTTGGGGGACGGTAATGAAAAACTGTTTTTT

abundance: few
v_gene: TRBV29-1
d_gene: .
j_gene: TRBJ2-3
CDR3aa: CSVDDTDTQYF
CDR3nt: TGCAGCGTTGACGACACAGATACGCAGTATTTT

abundance: few
v_gene: TRBV9
d_gene: .
j_gene: TRBJ1-4
CDR3aa: CASSARHGANEKLFF
CDR3nt: TGTGCCAGCAGCGCCCGTCACGGGGCTAATGAAAAACTGTTTTTT

abundance: few
v_gene: TRBV5-1
d_gene: .
j_gene: TRBJ1-5
CDR3aa: CASSLGDLNQPQHF
CDR3nt: TGCGCCAGCAGCTTGGGGGACTTAAATCAGCCCCAGCATTTT

abundance: few
v_gene: TRBV4-3
d_gene: .
j_gene: TRBJ2-7
CDR3aa: CASSQGVGSYEQYF
CDR3nt: TGCGCCAGCAGCCAGGGGGTAGGGTCCTACGAGCAGTACTTC

abundance: few
v_gene: TRBV4-3
d_gene: TRBD1
j_gene: TRBJ1-4
CDR3aa: CASSPGQGGDEKLFF
CDR3nt: TGCGCCAGCAGCCCGGGACAGGGGGGGGATGAAAAACTGTTTTTT

abundance: .
v_gene: TRBV7-2
d_gene: .
j_gene: TRBJ2-1
CDR3aa: CASTRSSGSYNEQFF
CDR3nt: TGTGCCAGCACCCGCAGCAGCGGGTCCTACAATGAGCAGTTCTTC